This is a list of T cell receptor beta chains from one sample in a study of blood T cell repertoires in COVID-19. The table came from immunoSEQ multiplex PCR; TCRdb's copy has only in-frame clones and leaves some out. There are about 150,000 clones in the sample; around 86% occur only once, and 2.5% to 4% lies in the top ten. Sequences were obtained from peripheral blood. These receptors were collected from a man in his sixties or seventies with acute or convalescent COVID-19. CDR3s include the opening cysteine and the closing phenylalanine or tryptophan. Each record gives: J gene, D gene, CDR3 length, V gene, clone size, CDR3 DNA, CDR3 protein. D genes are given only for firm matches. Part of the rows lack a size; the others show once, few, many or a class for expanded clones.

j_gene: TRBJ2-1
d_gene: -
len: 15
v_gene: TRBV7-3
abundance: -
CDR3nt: TGTGCCAGCAGCCCCGGACGAGGGTCACCCCATGAGCAGTTCTTC
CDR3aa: CASSPGRGSPHEQFF

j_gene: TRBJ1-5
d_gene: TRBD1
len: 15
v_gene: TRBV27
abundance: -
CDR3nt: TGTGCCAGCAGTTCGGGACAGGGGGTAAATCAGCCCCAGCATTTT
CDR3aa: CASSSGQGVNQPQHF

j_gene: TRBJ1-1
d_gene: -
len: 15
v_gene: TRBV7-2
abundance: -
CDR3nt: TGTGCCAGCAGCTCTGGACAGAAATTGAACACTGAAGCTTTCTTT
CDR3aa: CASSSGQKLNTEAFF

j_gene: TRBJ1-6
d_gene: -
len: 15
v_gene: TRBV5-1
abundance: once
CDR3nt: TGCGCCAGCAGCTCGGGGACAAGTAATAATTCACCCCTCCACTTT
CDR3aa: CASSSGTSNNSPLHF

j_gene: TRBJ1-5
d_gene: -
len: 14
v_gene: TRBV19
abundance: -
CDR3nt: TGTGCCAGTAGTACCGTAAATAGCAATCAGCCCCAGCATTTT
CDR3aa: CASSTVNSNQPQHF

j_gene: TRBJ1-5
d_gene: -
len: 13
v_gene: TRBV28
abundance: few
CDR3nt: TGTGCCAGCAGCCTTGGAGGCCGCCAGCCCCAGCATTTT
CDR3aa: CASSLGGRQPQHF

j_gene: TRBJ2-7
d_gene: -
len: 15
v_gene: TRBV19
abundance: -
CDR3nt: TGTGCCAGTAGTCCGACTCGGATAAGGGGCTACGAGCAGTACTTC
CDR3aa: CASSPTRIRGYEQYF

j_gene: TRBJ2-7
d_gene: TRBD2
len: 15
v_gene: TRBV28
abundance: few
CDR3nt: TGTGCCAGCAGAGGGACTAGCGTAGCTTTCTACGAGCAGTACTTC
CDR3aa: CASRGTSVAFYEQYF

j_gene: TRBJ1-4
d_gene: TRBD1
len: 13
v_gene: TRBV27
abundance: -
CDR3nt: TGTGCCAGCCAGGGGGTAGCTAATGAAAAACTGTTTTTT
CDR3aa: CASQGVANEKLFF

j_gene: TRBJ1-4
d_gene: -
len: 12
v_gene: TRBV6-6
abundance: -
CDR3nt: TGTGCCAGCAGCAGCAACGAGGGAAAACTGTTTTTT
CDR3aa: CASSSNEGKLFF

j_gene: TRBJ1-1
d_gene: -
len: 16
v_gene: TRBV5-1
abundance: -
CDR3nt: TGCGCCAGCAGCTTGCGTGTCGGGGGGATGAACACTGAAGCTTTCTTT
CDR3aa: CASSLRVGGMNTEAFF

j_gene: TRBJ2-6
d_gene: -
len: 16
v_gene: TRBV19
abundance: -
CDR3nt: TGTGCCAGTAGTGATCCAGGGACAATTGGGGCCAACGTCCTGACTTTC
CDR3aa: CASSDPGTIGANVLTF

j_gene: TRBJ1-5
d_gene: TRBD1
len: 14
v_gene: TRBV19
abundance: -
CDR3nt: TGTGCCAGTAGTGTGGCAGGGGGGAATCAGCCCCAGCATTTT
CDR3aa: CASSVAGGNQPQHF

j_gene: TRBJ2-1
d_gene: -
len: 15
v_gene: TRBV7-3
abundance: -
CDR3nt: TGTGCCAGCAGCTTAAGGGAGGCGGGGAGGAATGAGCAGTTCTTC
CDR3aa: CASSLREAGRNEQFF

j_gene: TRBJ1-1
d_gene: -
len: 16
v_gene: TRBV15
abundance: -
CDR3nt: TGTGCCACCAGTAACATACCTGGGGGGGCAAGAACTGAAGCTTTCTTT
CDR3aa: CATSNIPGGARTEAFF

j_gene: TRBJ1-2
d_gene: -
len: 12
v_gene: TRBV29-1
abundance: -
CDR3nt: TGCAGCGTCGCTGGACGGGGATATGGCTACACCTTC
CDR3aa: CSVAGRGYGYTF

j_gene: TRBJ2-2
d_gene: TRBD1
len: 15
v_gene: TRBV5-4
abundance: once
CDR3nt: TGTGCCAGCAGCGTAACAGGGGGAGAGGCCGGGGAGCTGTTTTTT
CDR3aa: CASSVTGGEAGELFF

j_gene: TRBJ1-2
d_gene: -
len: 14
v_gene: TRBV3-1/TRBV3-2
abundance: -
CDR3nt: TGTGCCAGCAGCCTTACAGCTACTAACTATGGCTACACCTTC
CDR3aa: CASSLTATNYGYTF

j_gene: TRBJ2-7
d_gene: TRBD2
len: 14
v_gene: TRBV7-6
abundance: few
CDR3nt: TGTGCCAGCAGCCAAGCGGGAGGTTCCTACGAGCAGTACTTC
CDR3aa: CASSQAGGSYEQYF

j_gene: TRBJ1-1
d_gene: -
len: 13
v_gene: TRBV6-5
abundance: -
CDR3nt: TGTGCCAGCAGTTGGTCAGGGAACACTGAAGCTTTCTTT
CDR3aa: CASSWSGNTEAFF

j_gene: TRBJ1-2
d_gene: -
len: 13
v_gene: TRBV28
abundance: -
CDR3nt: TGTGCCAGCTGGGACTCCCCTAACTATGGCTACACCTTC
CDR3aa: CASWDSPNYGYTF

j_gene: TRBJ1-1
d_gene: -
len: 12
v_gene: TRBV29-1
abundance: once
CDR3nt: TGCAGCGTCTCACAGGGGAACACTGAAGCTTTCTTT
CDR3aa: CSVSQGNTEAFF

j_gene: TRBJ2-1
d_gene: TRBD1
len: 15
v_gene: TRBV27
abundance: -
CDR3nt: TGTGCCAGCACCAGCGGACAGGAGTACCGGGATGAGCAGTTCTTC
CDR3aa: CASTSGQEYRDEQFF